One and the same sample provided the 3 T cell receptor beta chains below, sequenced in a study of blood T cell repertoires in COVID-19. The protocol was immunoSEQ multiplex PCR, while the TCRdb copy is restricted to in-frame clones and leaves out a portion. Of about 220,000 clones listed, 70% to 90% are singletons. The sample was PBMCs or T cells enriched from blood (not recorded which). Every receptor here comes from a woman aged 45-59 years with acute COVID-19.

This rearrangement joins TRBV4-1 to TRBJ2-5, with 11 bases lining up with TRBD2. Germline CDR1 reads MGHRA; CDR2 reads YSYEKL. This CDR3 spans 16 amino acids. The J segment lost 5 bases and the V segment lost 3 bases, leaving 8 bases of the junction unmatched. CDR3 DNA sequence: TGCGCCAGCAGCCACAATAGCGGGAGGGCCGGCGAGACCCAGTACTTC. As protein: CASSHNSGRAGETQYF.

The CDR3 is CASSGTDNTEAFF. CDR3 DNA sequence: TGTGCCAGCAGTGGGACAGACAACACTGAAGCTTTCTTT. The V call is TRBV2, the J call TRBJ1-1; a possible D gene is TRBD1 (6 bases). The V gene's germline CDR1 is SNHLY and CDR2 FYNNEI. There are 13 residues in the CDR3. V dropped 4 bases and J dropped 2 bases, with 8 bases sitting between them.

The rearrangement uses TRBV24-1 and TRBJ2-1; 8 bases fit TRBD2. V lost 4 bases and J lost 0; bases outside the gene matches: 10. CDR1 and CDR2 from the germline V gene are KGHDR and SFDVKD. The CDR3 consists of 18 residues. The CDR3 protein is CATSDPRGGRISYNEQFF. DNA of the CDR3: TGTGCCACCAGTGACCCTAGGGGCGGGAGGATCTCCTACAATGAGCAGTTCTTC.